These 26 T cell receptor beta chains were all obtained from the same sample, sequenced in a study of blood T cell repertoires in COVID-19 (dated by TCRdb to about 2020). Library preparation used the immunoSEQ multiplex PCR assay. Here the immuneACCESS table is served through TCRdb, limited to in-frame sequences with V and J called. Missing clones are a known gap in these copies; in checked studies unresolved V genes cover under half, and the rest lacks a known reason. The sample data list some 220,000 clones, and 75% to 85% of these were observed just once. The ten biggest clones cover 5.2% of the sample. Sequences were obtained from peripheral blood. These receptors were taken from a woman between 65 and 79 years old with COVID-19, enrolled during active disease.

The rearrangement joins TRBV2 to TRBJ2-5; 9 bases align to TRBD1. CDR1 SNHLY and CDR2 FYNNEI come from the germline V gene. The CDR3 is 13 residues long. V gave up 7 bases and J gave up 4 bases; unmatched junction bases: 4. The CDR3 sequence: CASTMTGGETQYF. DNA of the CDR3: TGTGCCAGCACCATGACAGGGGGAGAGACCCAGTACTTC.

This clone was found a few times. DNA for the CDR3: TGTGCCTGGGACAGGGGGGTGAACACTGAAGCTTTCTTT. Translating it yields CAWDRGVNTEAFF. The genes are TRBV30 and TRBJ1-1; 9 bases map to TRBD1. This CDR3 is 13 amino acids long. Losses at the gene ends were 5 bases for V and 0 bases for J; bases not matched to a gene: 1. Germline V gene data show CDR1 as GTSNPN and CDR2 as SVGIG (reference sequence).

This chain links TRBV6-2 or TRBV6-3 with TRBJ2-1; 8 nucleotides match TRBD2. Looked up from germline, CDR1 is MNHEY and CDR2 is SVGEGT. This CDR3 is built from 14 residues. V was pared by 5 bases and J by 10 bases, with 10 bases of the junction left unmatched. The CDR3 is CASSPIAGSKEQFF. CDR3 bases: TGTGCCAGCAGTCCGATAGCGGGATCGAAGGAGCAGTTCTTC.

The chain combines TRBV7-2 with TRBJ2-3; TRBD2 matches 8 bases. J gave up 1 base and V 5 bases, and 8 bases lay outside the gene matches. Germline V gene sequence: CDR1 SGHTA, CDR2 FQGNSA. The CDR3 is 16 amino acids. CDR3 coding DNA: TGTGCCAGCAGCCTCCCGACTAGCGCGGGCACAGATACGCAGTATTTT. It translates to CASSLPTSAGTDTQYF.

This chain connects TRBV7-6 to TRBJ2-3, with D maybe TRBD2 (6 bases). V was pared by 5 bases and J by 2 bases, with 14 bases between. From germline, CDR1 is SGHVS and CDR2 FNYEAQ. The CDR3 length is 15 residues. In DNA form, the CDR3 reads TGTGCCAGCAGCCCCGGGACTCTGCCCACAGATACGCAGTATTTT. Translated: CASSPGTLPTDTQYF.

This clone occurred a few times. V and J are TRBV6-2 or TRBV6-3 and TRBJ1-2; tentatively, D is TRBD1 (5 bases). The CDR3 loop spans 16 amino acids. Germline CDR1 reads MNHEY; CDR2 reads SVGEGT. Trimming removed 5 bases from V and 0 bases from J, with 16 bases in between. This chain's CDR3 is CASSKSPDRANYGYTF. The CDR3 DNA follows: TGTGCCAGCAGTAAAAGTCCCGACAGAGCTAACTATGGCTACACCTTC.

This chain links TRBV5-5 with TRBJ2-5; 8 bases are shared with TRBD1. Trimming removed 4 bases from V and 4 bases from J; junction bases left unmatched: 9. This CDR3 is 15 amino acids long. Germline CDR1 is SGHKS and CDR2 is YYEKEE (reference sequence). The CDR3 sequence: CASSLDRTGRETQYF. The DNA for the CDR3 is TGTGCCAGCAGCCTGGACCGGACAGGGCGAGAGACCCAGTACTTC.

There are many counts of this clone. The chain links TRBV3-1 (or the pseudogene TRBV3-2) to TRBJ2-5; D not resolved. V was cut by 6 bases and J by 2 bases, with 16 bases left in between. The V gene's germline CDR1 is LGHDT and CDR2 YNNKEL (reference sequence). CDR3 length: 15 residues. The CDR3 protein is CASSPRTGSQETQYF. DNA of the CDR3: TGTGCCAGCAGTCCAAGAACCGGGTCGCAAGAGACCCAGTACTTC.

The chain employs TRBV29-1 and TRBJ1-2, with 9 bases fitting TRBD1. Germline CDR1 SQVTM, CDR2 ANQGSEA. The CDR3 sequence is 13 residues long. Trimming at V came to 2 bases and at J to 6 bases, leaving 4 bases not matched to a gene. CDR3 loop: CSVEWTGDDGYTF. DNA for the CDR3: TGCAGCGTTGAATGGACAGGGGATGATGGCTACACCTTC.

The rearrangement links TRBV30 to TRBJ1-1; D is unclear. CDR1 GTSNPN and CDR2 SVGIG come from the germline V gene (reference sequence). Between the trimmed V and J ends, which lost 4 bases and 8 bases, there was a span of 14 bases. The CDR3 sequence is 12 residues long. The CDR3 protein is CAWNGGKREAFF. CDR3 DNA: TGTGCCTGGAACGGAGGTAAGAGGGAAGCTTTCTTT.

The rearrangement uses TRBV30 and TRBJ2-5; maybe TRBD2 (5 bases). The germline gives CDR1 GTSNPN, CDR2 SVGIG (reference sequence). The CDR3 contains 14 residues. V shed 3 bases and J shed 1 base, with 12 bases lying between them. CDR3 DNA sequence: TGTGCCTGGAGCCGGGGTGGGCCCCAAGAGACCCAGTACTTC. Translated: CAWSRGGPQETQYF. The entire variable domain, with the rest obtained from reference TRBV30 and TRBJ2-5, is as follows: SQTIHQWPATLVQPVGSPLSLECTVEGTSNPNLYWYRQAAGRGLQLLFYSVGIGQISSEVPQNLSASRPQDRQFILSSKKLLLSDSGFYLCAWSRGGPQETQYFGPGTRLLVL.

The V and J genes are TRBV19 and TRBJ2-7; D might be TRBD1 (5 bases). Germline V gives CDR1 LNHDA, CDR2 SQIVND (reference sequence). V was shortened by 5 bases and J by 1 base, with 9 bases between the two germline ends. The CDR3 has 13 residues. Written as DNA, the CDR3 is TGTGCCAGTAGTCAAACAGGTTCCTACGAGCAGTACTTC. It is translated as CASSQTGSYEQYF.

The V gene is TRBV24-1, the J gene TRBJ2-3; 7 nucleotides align to TRBD1. Losses at the gene ends were 5 bases for V and 3 bases for J; bases not matched to a gene: 13. Germline assignment: CDR1 KGHDR and CDR2 SFDVKD. CDR3 size: 17 residues. CDR3 amino acids: CATSAAYGTAGTDTQYF. The CDR3 nucleotides are TGTGCCACCAGTGCTGCCTACGGGACAGCCGGGACAGATACGCAGTATTTT.

This clone has more than one count but fewer than ten. This chain joins TRBV6-5 and TRBJ1-2, with D possibly TRBD1 on 6 matching bases. Germline V gene data show CDR1 as MNHEY and CDR2 as SVGAGI. V gave up 8 bases and J gave up 8 bases, with 21 bases separating them. The CDR3 is made up of 14 amino acids. This CDR3 reads CASWPPGGAGGYTF. Written as DNA, the CDR3 is TGTGCCAGCTGGCCTCCCGGGGGGGCTGGAGGCTACACCTTC.

This clone showed up just a few times. The chain links TRBV3-1 (or the pseudogene TRBV3-2) to TRBJ2-7; a possible D gene is TRBD2 (7 bases). Germline V gene lookup returns CDR1 LGHDT and CDR2 YNNKEL (reference sequence). Trimming left V 4 bases short and J 1 base short, with 14 bases between. The CDR3 covers 15 residues. The CDR3 loop is CASSPRGGRSYEQYF. The CDR3 bases are TGTGCCAGCAGCCCGAGGGGGGGAAGGTCCTACGAGCAGTACTTC.

The CDR3 protein is CATSDTRATGELFF. The DNA of the CDR3 is TGTGCCACCAGTGATACCCGCGCCACCGGGGAGCTGTTTTTT. J is TRBJ2-2 and V is TRBV24-1; D ambiguous. The CDR3 sequence is 14 residues long. V was clipped by 3 bases and J by 4 bases, with 8 bases between them. Germline lookup yields CDR1 KGHDR and CDR2 SFDVKD.

V is TRBV30 and J is TRBJ2-1; the D gene is possibly TRBD2 (5 bases). CDR3 length: 16 amino acids. V was clipped by 5 bases and J by 5 bases, with 22 bases between them. Per the germline V gene, CDR1 is GTSNPN and CDR2 is SVGIG (reference sequence). In DNA form, the CDR3 reads TGTGCCTGGGGTACCGGAGGCGGTATCATCCACAATGAGCAGTTCTTC. Protein product: CAWGTGGGIIHNEQFF.

V gene TRBV2 combines with J gene TRBJ1-1; a weak D match, TRBD1 (5 bases). Germline CDR1 reads SNHLY; CDR2 reads FYNNEI. Trimming removed 7 bases from V and 5 bases from J, with 20 bases in between. The CDR3 sequence is 15 residues long. DNA for the CDR3: TGTGCCAGCAACGTTCAGGGCGCGGTCTTGACTGAAGCTTTCTTT. This translates into CASNVQGAVLTEAFF.

The V and J genes are TRBV10-3 and TRBJ2-1; no clear D gene. Trimming took 4 bases from V and 7 from J, leaving 11 bases between them. Germline assignment: CDR1 ENHRY and CDR2 SYGVKD. The CDR3 covers 13 residues. The CDR3 coding sequence is TGTGCCATCAGTGGTCTTAGCCAGAATGAGCAGTTCTTC. Translating it yields CAISGLSQNEQFF.

This chain connects TRBV3-1 (or the pseudogene TRBV3-2) to TRBJ1-2; possible D gene TRBD1, 5 bases. V was cut by 5 bases and J by 0 bases, with 19 bases left in between. The germline V gene has CDR1 LGHDT and CDR2 YNNKEL (reference sequence). The CDR3 is made up of 17 amino acids. In DNA form, the CDR3 reads TGTGCCAGCAGCTACCTTCAGGGCCCAAGCACTAACTATGGCTACACCTTC. Its translation: CASSYLQGPSTNYGYTF.

This clone has more than one count but fewer than ten. This chain uses TRBV5-4 with TRBJ2-5; unclear D gene. CDR3 size: 13 residues. Germline lookup yields CDR1 SGHNT and CDR2 YYREEE (reference sequence). V gave up 4 bases and J gave up 5 bases, with 12 bases separating them. The DNA for the CDR3 is TGTGCCAGCAGCGAAACGGGTCGGGAGACCCAGTACTTC. This encodes CASSETGRETQYF.

The gene calls are TRBV7-9 and TRBJ2-1, with 9 bases that match TRBD1. The CDR3 runs to 17 residues. The germline V gene encodes CDR1 SEHNR and CDR2 FQNEAQ (reference sequence). J lost 7 bases, V lost 5 bases, and 15 bases had no gene match. CDR3 nucleotide sequence: TGTGCCAGCAGCACTCTAGGGGGGACAGGGTATAAGAATGAGCAGTTCTTC. Translating it yields CASSTLGGTGYKNEQFF.

The V call is TRBV12-3 or TRBV12-4, the J call TRBJ1-1; D remains ambiguous. The CDR3 covers 13 residues. Trimming stripped 6 bases from V and 3 bases from J, with 11 bases between. CDR3 residues: CASRRRRDTEAFF. The CDR3 coding sequence is TGTGCCAGCAGGCGGAGACGCGACACTGAAGCTTTCTTT.

The V gene is TRBV28, the J gene TRBJ2-3; 13 bases agree with TRBD2. The germline gives CDR1 MDHEN, CDR2 SYDVKM. The CDR3 length is 18 residues. V was clipped by 3 bases and J by 2 bases; unmatched bases: 8. The CDR3: CASSFGGTSGTHTDTQYF. The CDR3 DNA follows: TGTGCCAGCAGTTTTGGTGGGACTAGCGGGACCCACACAGATACGCAGTATTTT.

This chain links TRBV27 with TRBJ1-4; no definite D call. The CDR3 runs 14 residues. V dropped 5 bases and J dropped 5 bases, with 12 bases sitting between them. Germline V gives CDR1 MNHEY, CDR2 SMNVEV (reference sequence). The CDR3 DNA reads as TGTGCCAGCAGTACTTACGCCTTGAATGAAAAACTGTTTTTT. This translates into CASSTYALNEKLFF.

The chain carries TRBV28 and TRBJ2-3; no firm D call. The CDR3 has 13 residues. The germline V gene encodes CDR1 MDHEN and CDR2 SYDVKM. V was clipped by 1 base and J by 8 bases, with 10 bases between them. The CDR3 spells CASSLFGTVTQYF. The CDR3 coding sequence is TGTGCCAGCAGTTTATTTGGTACGGTTACGCAGTATTTT.